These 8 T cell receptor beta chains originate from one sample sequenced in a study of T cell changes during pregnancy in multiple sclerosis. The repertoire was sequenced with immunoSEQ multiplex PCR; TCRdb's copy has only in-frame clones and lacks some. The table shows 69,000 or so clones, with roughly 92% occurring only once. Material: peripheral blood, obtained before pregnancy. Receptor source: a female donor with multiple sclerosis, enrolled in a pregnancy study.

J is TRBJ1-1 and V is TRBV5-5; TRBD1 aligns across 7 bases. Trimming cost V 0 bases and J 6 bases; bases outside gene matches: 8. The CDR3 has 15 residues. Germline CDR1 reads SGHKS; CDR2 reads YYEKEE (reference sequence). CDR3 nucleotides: TGTGCCAGCAGCTTGGTATTGACAGGGACGGCTGAAGCTTTCTTT. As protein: CASSLVLTGTAEAFF.

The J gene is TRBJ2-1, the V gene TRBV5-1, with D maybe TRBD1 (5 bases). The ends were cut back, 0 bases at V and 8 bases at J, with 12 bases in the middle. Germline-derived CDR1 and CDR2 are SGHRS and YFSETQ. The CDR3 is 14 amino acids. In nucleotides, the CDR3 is TGCGCCAGCAGCTTGGCAGTAGGGGCGTATGAGCAGTTCTTC. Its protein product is CASSLAVGAYEQFF.

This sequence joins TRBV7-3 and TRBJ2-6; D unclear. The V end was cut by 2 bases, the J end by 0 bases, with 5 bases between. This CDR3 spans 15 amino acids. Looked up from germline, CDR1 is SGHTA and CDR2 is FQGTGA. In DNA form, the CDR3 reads TGTGCCAGCAGCTTAGGCCTCTCTGGGGCCAACGTCCTGACTTTC. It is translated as CASSLGLSGANVLTF.

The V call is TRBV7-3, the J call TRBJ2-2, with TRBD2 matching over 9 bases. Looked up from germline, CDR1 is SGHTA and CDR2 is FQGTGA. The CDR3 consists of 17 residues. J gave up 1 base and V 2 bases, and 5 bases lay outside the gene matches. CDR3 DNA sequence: TGTGCCAGCAGCTTATATAGCGGGAGTCGGAACACCGGGGAGCTGTTTTTT. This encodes CASSLYSGSRNTGELFF.

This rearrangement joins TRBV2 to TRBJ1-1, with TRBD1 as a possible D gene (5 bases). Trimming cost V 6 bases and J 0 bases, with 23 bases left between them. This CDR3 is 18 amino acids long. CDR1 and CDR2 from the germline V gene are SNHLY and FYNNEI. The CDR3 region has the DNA TGTGCCAGCAGCGAAAGACAGTATGCGTCCCTCATGAACACTGAAGCTTTCTTT. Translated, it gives CASSERQYASLMNTEAFF.

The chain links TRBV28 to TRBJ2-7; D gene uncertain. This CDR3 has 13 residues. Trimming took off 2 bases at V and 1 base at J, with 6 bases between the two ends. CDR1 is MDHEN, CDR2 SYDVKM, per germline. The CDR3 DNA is TGTGCCAGCAGTTTACACAGATCCTACGAGCAGTACTTC. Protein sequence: CASSLHRSYEQYF.

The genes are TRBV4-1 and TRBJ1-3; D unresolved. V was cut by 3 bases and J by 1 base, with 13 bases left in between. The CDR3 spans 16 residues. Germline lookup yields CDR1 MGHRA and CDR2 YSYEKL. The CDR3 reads CASSQVRVRSGNTIYF. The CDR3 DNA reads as TGCGCCAGCAGCCAGGTTCGGGTGAGGTCTGGAAACACCATATATTTT.

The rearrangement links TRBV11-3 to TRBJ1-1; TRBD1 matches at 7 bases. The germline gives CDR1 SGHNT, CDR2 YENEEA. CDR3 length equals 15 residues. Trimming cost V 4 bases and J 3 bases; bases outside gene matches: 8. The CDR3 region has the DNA TGTGCCAGCAGCTCCAACAGGGGCCTAGACACTGAAGCTTTCTTT. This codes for CASSSNRGLDTEAFF.